This T cell receptor beta chain was observed in a study of T cell repertoires in cytomegalovirus infection. About the study: In public TCR beta signatures, there were indications of both CMV infection and matching HLA type. Findings of the study overall: Totalled public TCR beta family frequency picked out people who carried CMV plus the relevant HLA. HLA-C-restricted CMV-specific TCR beta clonotypes prevailed in the ex vivo response.

MiXCR, run by TCRdb on the reads, gives a single entry per CDR3 protein. The table lists under 850,000 distinct CDR3 sequences, less than 40% of them singletons, with 2.5% to 3.5% in the top ten. As concerns this clonotype: The antigen remains undetermined.

This CDR3 has 15 residues. Germline-derived CDR1 and CDR2 are LNHNV and YYDKDF (reference sequence). The V end lost 0 bases, the J end lost 2 bases, and 7 bases lay between the germline ends. Sample: PBMCs. J is TRBJ2-2 and V is TRBV15; no firm D call. This clonotype was sampled from a human donor in good health (CMV status not recorded). Some clones in this sample may be carry-over from other donors' samples. The DNA of the CDR3 is TGTGCCACCAGCAGAGATACAGTAAACACCGGGGAGCTGTTTTTT. Translating gives CATSRDTVNTGELFF. The full variable domain, in which reference TRBV15 and TRBJ2-2 provide the parts outside the CDR3, is DAMVIQNPRYQVTQFGKPVTLSCSQTLNHNVMYWYQQKSSQAPKLLFHYYDKDFNNEADTPDNFQSRRPNTSFCFLDIRSPGLGDTAMYLCATSRDTVNTGELFFGEGSRLTVL.